Included here is one TCR beta chain sequence, with context. Its cognate antigen has yet to be identified. Base-call qualities are not available, and no considerably larger clone is one nucleotide away. CDR1 and CDR2, looked up from the germline V gene (reference sequence), are MNHEY and SMNVEV. Its CDR3 holds 14 amino acids, cysteine through phenylalanine. Only the CDR3 region is kept as DNA, spanning 42 bases read in frame from base 1. V was cut back by 6 bases and J by 2 bases, leaving a gap of 8 bases between them. TCRbeta CDR3 regions were amplified from genomic DNA by means of the immunoSEQ Assay, a bias-controlled multiplex PCR. The paper's processing steps were these. Nucleated cell counts per sample were estimated from amplification of reference gene primers within the assay. Sequence reads were collapsed and filtered to measure the absolute abundance of every unique TCRbeta CDR3 rearrangement. Productive Simpson clonality was computed per sample as the square root of Simpson's diversity index over productive rearrangements. The source is immuneACCESS, and TCRdb retained only in-frame sequences with V and J called. Part of the clones is not carried over; for the studies checked, unresolved V genes explain less than half of this, and the remainder is unexplained. That table is the source of V, J and clone size, and D and trimming were worked out from the DNA. The sample contains 250,000 to 350,000 clones, around nine tenths of them found a single time. Around 1.1% of the sample comes from the top ten.

This specimen comes from a study of blood T cell repertoires in COVID-19 (dated by TCRdb to 2020 to 2022). Turning to the overall study: The collaborator samples originated in the United States, Italy and Spain and spanned the acute and convalescent phases of COVID-19. The repertoires were released in a freely available public database meant as a resource for research on the immune response to SARS-CoV-2. Deeply sampled blood TCRbeta repertoires from subjects exposed to, actively infected with, or recovered from COVID-19 were included in the dataset. A de-identified subject ID, COVID-19 status, age in years and sex were almost always included in the sample metadata. The prospective study material was composed of cDNA or gDNA derived from T cells, B-cell-depleted T cells, or PBMCs. The samples were drawn from two sources: the first 160 participants of the ongoing ImmuneRACE study, and 1,000 to 1,500 subjects contributed by 6 global collaborators. Where HLA class I and class II types were available, the types were taken from metadata supplied by the sample provider, not from assay-based typing. Overall study results and their limits: The amount of clinical and demographic metadata varied by source and participant and was provided uncurated.

Participants in the prospective study were aged about 18 to 95 years, lived in about two dozen United States geographic areas, and enrolled through a virtual design. Cohort assignment in the prospective study relied on participant-reported clinical history from a screening survey and a study questionnaire. Recovered participants in ImmuneRACE Cohort 3 were defined as having two consecutive negative NP/OP PCR tests, clearance from a healthcare professional, or resolution of symptoms. In the prospective study, mobile phlebotomists collected whole blood, serum and a nasopharyngeal or oropharyngeal swab from each participant. Over a roughly 2-month period, participants in the prospective study had the option of providing additional blood draws and questionnaires. Prospective study blood samples were shipped either frozen or at room temperature before DNA extraction.

The chain was built from TRBV27 and TRBJ2-6; no D gene can be assigned with confidence. The sample taken for sequencing was PBMCs or T cells enriched from blood (not recorded which). The clonotype comes from a woman younger than 45 who had recovered from COVID-19. This receptor has the CDR3 CASSRSPGANVLTF. Here is the DNA: TGTGCCAGCAGCCGTTCCCCTGGGGCCAACGTCCTGACTTTC.